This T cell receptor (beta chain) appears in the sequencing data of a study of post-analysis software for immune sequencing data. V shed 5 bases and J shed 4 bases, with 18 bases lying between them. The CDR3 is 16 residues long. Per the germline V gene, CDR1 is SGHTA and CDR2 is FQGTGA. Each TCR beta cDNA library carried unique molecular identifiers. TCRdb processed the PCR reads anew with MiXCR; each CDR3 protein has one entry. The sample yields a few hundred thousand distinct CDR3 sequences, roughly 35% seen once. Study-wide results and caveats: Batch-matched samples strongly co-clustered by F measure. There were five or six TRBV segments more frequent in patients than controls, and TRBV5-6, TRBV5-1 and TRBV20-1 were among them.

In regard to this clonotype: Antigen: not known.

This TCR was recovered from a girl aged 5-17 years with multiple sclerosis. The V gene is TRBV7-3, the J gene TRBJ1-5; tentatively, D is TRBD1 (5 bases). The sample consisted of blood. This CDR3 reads CASSPPPQGPNQPQHF. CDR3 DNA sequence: TGTGCCAGCAGCCCCCCCCCGCAGGGCCCTAATCAGCCCCAGCATTTT.